What follows are 14 T cell receptor beta chains derived from one specimen sequenced in a study of T cell responses to AZD1222 COVID-19 vaccine. Profiled with immunoSEQ multiplex PCR; TCRdb holds only in-frame clones, not every one. Among more than 95,000 clones listed, 75% to 90% were seen once. Specimen: peripheral blood, collected on day 0 of AZD1222 vaccination. Receptor source: an adult in good health.

This chain joins TRBV3-1 (or the pseudogene TRBV3-2) and TRBJ1-2; the match to TRBD1 covers 9 bases. The V gene's germline CDR1 is LGHDT and CDR2 YNNKEL (reference sequence). Losses at the gene ends were 5 bases for V and 6 bases for J; bases not matched to a gene: 4. The length of the CDR3 is 13 residues. The CDR3 is CASSGQGRHGYTF. CDR3 bases: TGTGCCAGCAGCGGACAGGGGAGGCATGGCTACACCTTC.

The gene calls are TRBV23-1 and TRBJ1-1; D not certain. TRBV23-1 is labeled an ORF, and its function is uncertain. CDR3 length equals 14 residues. The V gene lost 0 bases and the J gene lost 4 bases, with 9 bases spanning the gap. The chain's CDR3 is CASSQSSVGTEAFF. In DNA, the CDR3 is TGCGCCAGCAGTCAATCTTCAGTAGGCACTGAAGCTTTCTTT.

The CDR3 DNA sequence: TGCGCCAGCAGTGAGAACAGGGATACCGGGGAGCTGTTTTTT. Translated: CASSENRDTGELFF. V and J are TRBV10-1 and TRBJ2-2, with D possibly matching TRBD1 (6 bases). The CDR3 has 14 amino acids. CDR1 WNHNN and CDR2 SYGVQD come from the germline V gene (reference sequence). Trimming pared 2 bases from V and 5 bases from J, leaving 9 bases between.

The chain links TRBV7-2 to TRBJ1-2; D is possibly TRBD1 (6 bases). The germline V gene has CDR1 SGHTA and CDR2 FQGNSA. The CDR3 runs 13 residues. V lost 4 bases and J lost 2, with 8 bases in between. The CDR3 coding sequence is TGTGCCAGCAGCTCGCAGGGGAACTATGGCTACACCTTC. The encoded protein is CASSSQGNYGYTF.

This sequence joins TRBV2 and TRBJ2-7; the D gene is possibly TRBD2 (6 bases). The V and J ends lost 9 bases and 2 bases respectively, with 11 bases between them. Germline assignment: CDR1 SNHLY and CDR2 FYNNEI. The CDR3 covers 12 residues. The CDR3, as DNA: TGTGCCAGTGCGGGACGGACCTACGAGCAGTACTTC. It is translated as CASAGRTYEQYF.

V is TRBV11-3 and J is TRBJ1-1; maybe TRBD1 (6 bases). The CDR3 totals 14 residues. Germline CDR1 is SGHNT and CDR2 is YENEEA. V dropped 3 bases and J dropped 5 bases, with 13 bases sitting between them. CDR3 residues: CASSLGTGRTEAFF. Here the CDR3 DNA reads TGTGCCAGCAGCTTGGGAACAGGGCGTACTGAAGCTTTCTTT. The entire variable domain, with the rest obtained from reference TRBV11-3 and TRBJ1-1, is as follows: EAGVVQSPRYKIIEKKQPVAFWCNPISGHNTLYWYLQNLGQGPELLIRYENEEAVDDSQLPKDRFSAERLKGVDSTLKIQPAELGDSAVYLCASSLGTGRTEAFFGQGTRLTVV.

The V call is TRBV10-3, the J call TRBJ2-3, with 9 bases aligning to TRBD1. Germline CDR1 ENHRY, CDR2 SYGVKD. This CDR3 has 17 amino acids. The junction had 12 bases not matched to a gene; V was cut back by 5 bases and J by 3 bases. The DNA for the CDR3 is TGTGCCATCAGTCCCAACGTACAGGGGGCAGGGACAGATACGCAGTATTTT. This encodes CAISPNVQGAGTDTQYF.

V gene TRBV11-2 combines with J gene TRBJ2-7; perhaps TRBD2 as D (6 bases). The germline V gene has CDR1 SGHAT and CDR2 FQNNGV. The CDR3 is 14 residues long. V was trimmed by 5 bases and J by 7 bases, leaving 18 bases between them. The CDR3: CASSLGAGTWEQYF. The CDR3 nucleotides read TGTGCCAGCAGCCTCGGGGCAGGGACTTGGGAGCAGTACTTC.

The rearrangement uses TRBV6-1 and TRBJ1-1; D perhaps matches TRBD1 (5 bases). The CDR3 covers 13 residues. CDR1 is MNHNS, CDR2 SASEGT, per germline. V was trimmed by 2 bases and J by 2 bases, leaving 6 bases between them. CDR3 bases: TGTGCCAGCAGTGAAAGGGACAACACTGAAGCTTTCTTT. Encoded protein: CASSERDNTEAFF.

The rearrangement uses TRBV5-4 and TRBJ2-1, with a tentative D call TRBD2 (6 bases). Germline values: CDR1 SGHNT, CDR2 YYREEE (reference sequence). CDR3 length equals 13 residues. The V and J ends lost 2 bases and 8 bases respectively, with 11 bases between them. CDR3 protein: CASSFTGEDEQFF. In DNA form, the CDR3 reads TGTGCCAGCAGCTTTACGGGGGAGGATGAGCAGTTCTTC.

This clone was picked up one time. The V gene is TRBV6-1, the J gene TRBJ2-1; the D is unclear. The CDR3 is 12 amino acids. The germline V and J ends were trimmed by 2 bases and 6 bases, with 5 bases remaining between them. Germline loops: CDR1 MNHNS, CDR2 SASEGT. CDR3 bases: TGTGCCAGCAGTGAATATGGCAATGAGCAGTTCTTC. It specifies CASSEYGNEQFF.

V and J are TRBV7-8 and TRBJ1-1; D ambiguous. The germline CDR1 and CDR2 sequences are SGHVS and FQNEAQ. Trimming stripped 2 bases from V and 1 base from J, with 8 bases between. The CDR3 has 14 residues. CDR3 DNA sequence: TGTGCCAGCAGCTTAAGGAGTCGGAACACTGAAGCTTTCTTT. Translating gives CASSLRSRNTEAFF.

The CDR3 nucleotides read TGCGCCAGCAGCTCCGGTGCGGGAGTGGGGGGCCTATACAATGAGCAGTTCTTC. It is translated as CASSSGAGVGGLYNEQFF. The genes are TRBV5-1 and TRBJ2-1; possibly TRBD2 for D (7 bases). The CDR3 extends over 18 amino acids. V lost 3 bases and J lost 4, with 23 bases in between. CDR1 and CDR2 from the germline V gene are SGHRS and YFSETQ.

V is TRBV29-1 and J is TRBJ1-1, with unresolved D. The CDR3 contains 14 residues. Germline-derived CDR1 and CDR2 are SQVTM and ANQGSEA. Trimming cost V 2 bases and J 4 bases, with 14 bases left between them. The CDR3 DNA reads TGCAGCGTTGAATATGAGGGTTGGCGCACTGAAGCTTTCTTT. As protein: CSVEYEGWRTEAFF.